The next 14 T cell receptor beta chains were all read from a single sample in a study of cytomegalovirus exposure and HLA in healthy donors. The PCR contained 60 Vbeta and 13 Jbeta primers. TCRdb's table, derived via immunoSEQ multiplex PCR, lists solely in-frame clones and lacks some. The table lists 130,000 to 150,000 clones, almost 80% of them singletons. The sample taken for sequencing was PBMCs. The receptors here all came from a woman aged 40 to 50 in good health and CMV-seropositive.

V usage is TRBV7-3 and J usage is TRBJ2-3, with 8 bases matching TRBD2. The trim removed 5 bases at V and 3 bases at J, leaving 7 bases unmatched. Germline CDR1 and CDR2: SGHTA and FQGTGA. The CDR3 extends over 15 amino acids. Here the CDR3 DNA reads TGTGCCAGCAGCCCCTTCGGGGGGGGAACAGATACGCAGTATTTT. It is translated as CASSPFGGGTDTQYF.

For the CDR3, the DNA is TGTGCCAGCTCACCTTCCGGGTCGGTCACTGAAGCTTTCTTT. As protein: CASSPSGSVTEAFF. This rearrangement joins TRBV18 to TRBJ1-1; D uncertain. Trimming left V 3 bases short and J 4 bases short, with 12 bases between. The CDR3 covers 14 residues. Germline CDR1 KGHSH, CDR2 LQKENI.

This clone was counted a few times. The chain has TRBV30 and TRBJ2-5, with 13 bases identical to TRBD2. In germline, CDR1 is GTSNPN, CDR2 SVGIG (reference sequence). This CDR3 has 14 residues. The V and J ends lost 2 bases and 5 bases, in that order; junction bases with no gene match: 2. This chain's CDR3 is CAWSLTSGRETQYF. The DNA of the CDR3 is TGTGCCTGGAGTCTGACTAGCGGGAGGGAGACCCAGTACTTC.

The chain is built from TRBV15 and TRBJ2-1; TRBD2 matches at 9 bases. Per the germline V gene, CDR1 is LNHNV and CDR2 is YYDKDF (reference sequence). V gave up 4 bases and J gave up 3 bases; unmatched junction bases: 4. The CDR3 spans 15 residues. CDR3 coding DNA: TGTGCCACCAGCATTGCGGGGGGGGGCTACAATGAGCAGTTCTTC. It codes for CATSIAGGGYNEQFF.

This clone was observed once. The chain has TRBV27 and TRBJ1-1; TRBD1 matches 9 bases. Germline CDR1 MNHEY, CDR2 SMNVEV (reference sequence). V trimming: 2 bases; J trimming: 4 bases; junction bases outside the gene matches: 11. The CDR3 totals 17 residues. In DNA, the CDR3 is TGTGCCAGCAGTTTACAAATATCTGGGACAGGGACCACTGAAGCTTTCTTT. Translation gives CASSLQISGTGTTEAFF.

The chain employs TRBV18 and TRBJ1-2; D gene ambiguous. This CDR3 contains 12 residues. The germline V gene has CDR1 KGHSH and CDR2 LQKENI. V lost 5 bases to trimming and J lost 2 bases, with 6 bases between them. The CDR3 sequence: CASSLQNYGYTF. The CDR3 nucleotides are TGTGCCAGCTCATTACAGAACTATGGCTACACCTTC.

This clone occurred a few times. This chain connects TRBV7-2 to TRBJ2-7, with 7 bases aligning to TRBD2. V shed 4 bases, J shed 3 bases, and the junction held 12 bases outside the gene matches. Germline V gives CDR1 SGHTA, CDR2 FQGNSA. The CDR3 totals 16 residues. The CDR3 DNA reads TGTGCCAGCAGCTCCCGGGATGGCAGCGGGGTCTACGAGCAGTACTTC. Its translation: CASSSRDGSGVYEQYF.

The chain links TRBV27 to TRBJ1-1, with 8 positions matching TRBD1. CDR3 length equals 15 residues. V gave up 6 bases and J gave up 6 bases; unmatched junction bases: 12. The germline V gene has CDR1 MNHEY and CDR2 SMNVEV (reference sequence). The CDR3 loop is CASRPQGGSFSEAFF. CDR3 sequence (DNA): TGTGCCAGCAGACCACAGGGGGGATCCTTCTCTGAAGCTTTCTTT.

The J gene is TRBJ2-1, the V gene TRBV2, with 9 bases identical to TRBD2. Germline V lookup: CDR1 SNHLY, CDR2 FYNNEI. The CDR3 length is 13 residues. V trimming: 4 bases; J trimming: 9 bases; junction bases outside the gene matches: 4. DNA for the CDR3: TGTGCCAGCAGTGGCGGGGGGGTGGGTGAGCAGTTCTTC. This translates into CASSGGGVGEQFF.

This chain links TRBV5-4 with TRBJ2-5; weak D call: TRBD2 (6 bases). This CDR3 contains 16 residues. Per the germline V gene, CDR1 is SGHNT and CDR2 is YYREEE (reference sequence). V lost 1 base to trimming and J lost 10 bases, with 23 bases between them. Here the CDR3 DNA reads TGTGCCAGCAGCTTGAGTACCGGGGGAACCGGGGAGGACCAGTACTTC. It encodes CASSLSTGGTGEDQYF. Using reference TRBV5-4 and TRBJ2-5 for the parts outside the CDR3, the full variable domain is ETGVTQSPTHLIKTRGQQVTLRCSSQSGHNTVSWYQQALGQGPQFIFQYYREEENGRGNFPPRFSGLQFPNYSSELNVNALELDDSALYLCASSLSTGGTGEDQYFGPGTRLLVL.

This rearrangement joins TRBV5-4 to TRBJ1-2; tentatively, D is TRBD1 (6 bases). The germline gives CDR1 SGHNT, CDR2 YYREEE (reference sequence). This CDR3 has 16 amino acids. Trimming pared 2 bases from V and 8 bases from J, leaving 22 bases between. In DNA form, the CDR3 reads TGTGCCAGCAGCTTATTCGGGGCGGGGGCTTGGATCGGCTACACCTTC. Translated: CASSLFGAGAWIGYTF.

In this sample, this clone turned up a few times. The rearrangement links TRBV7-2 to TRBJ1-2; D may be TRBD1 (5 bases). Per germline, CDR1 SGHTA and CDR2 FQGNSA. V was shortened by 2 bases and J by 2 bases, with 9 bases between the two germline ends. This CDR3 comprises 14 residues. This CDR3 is CASSLQGSNYGYTF. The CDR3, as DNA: TGTGCCAGCAGCTTACAGGGATCAAACTATGGCTACACCTTC.

The CDR3 DNA reads as TGCGCCAGCAGTGAGGGGACAGCCTACGAGCAGTACTTC. Amino acid sequence: CASSEGTAYEQYF. This chain links TRBV10-2 with TRBJ2-7; 7 bases align to TRBD1. The V segment lost 2 bases and the J segment 2 bases; nucleotides outside the gene matches: 0. From germline, CDR1 is WSHSY and CDR2 SAAADI. The CDR3 length is 13 residues.

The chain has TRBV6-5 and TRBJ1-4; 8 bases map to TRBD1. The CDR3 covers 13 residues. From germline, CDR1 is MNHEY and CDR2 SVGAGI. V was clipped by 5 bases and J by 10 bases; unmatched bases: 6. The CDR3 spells CASSREGTGKLFF. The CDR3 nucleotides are TGTGCCAGCAGTCGAGAGGGGACAGGAAAACTGTTTTTT.